This T cell receptor beta chain was captured by sequencing in a study of monozygotic twins with inflammatory bowel disease. Study conclusions and caveats: Especially with disease activity, IBD patients had fewer clonotypes in common with others than healthy twins did.

The germline gives CDR1 MNHEY, CDR2 SMNVEV (reference sequence). This CDR3 contains 15 residues. As concerns this clonotype: The antigen remains unidentified.

Each CDR3 protein gets one entry in TCRdb, which reprocessed the 5' RACE reads and gives no DNA. The listing records about 210,000 distinct CDR3 sequences. The chain links TRBV27 to TRBJ2-5; TCRdb's D call of TRBD2 is untestable without DNA. The clonotype originates from a human donor with ulcerative colitis or Crohn's disease, or a healthy co-twin of an affected twin (not recorded which). Sequenced: blood. CDR3 sequence reads: CASSPRRGGQETQYF.